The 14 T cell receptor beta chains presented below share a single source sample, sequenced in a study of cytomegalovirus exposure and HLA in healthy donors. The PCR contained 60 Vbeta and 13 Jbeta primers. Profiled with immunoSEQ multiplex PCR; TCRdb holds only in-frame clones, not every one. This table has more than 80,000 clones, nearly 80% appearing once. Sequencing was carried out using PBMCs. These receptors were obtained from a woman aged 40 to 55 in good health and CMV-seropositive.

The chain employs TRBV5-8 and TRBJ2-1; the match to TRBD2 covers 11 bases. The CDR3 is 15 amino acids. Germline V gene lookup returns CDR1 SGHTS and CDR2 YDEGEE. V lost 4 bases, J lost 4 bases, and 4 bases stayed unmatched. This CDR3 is CASSPTSGNYNEQFF. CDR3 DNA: TGTGCCAGCAGCCCGACTAGCGGGAATTACAATGAGCAGTTCTTC.

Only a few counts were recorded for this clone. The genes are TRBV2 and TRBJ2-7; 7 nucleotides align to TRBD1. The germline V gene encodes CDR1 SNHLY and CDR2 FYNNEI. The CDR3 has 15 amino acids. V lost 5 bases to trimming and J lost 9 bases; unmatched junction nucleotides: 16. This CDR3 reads CASSPPPGTVGGQYF. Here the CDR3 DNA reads TGTGCCAGCAGTCCTCCACCCGGGACAGTCGGCGGGCAGTACTTC.

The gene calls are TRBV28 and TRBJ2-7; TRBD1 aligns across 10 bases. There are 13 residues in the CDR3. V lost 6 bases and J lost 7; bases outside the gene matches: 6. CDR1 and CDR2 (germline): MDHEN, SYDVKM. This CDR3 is CASSPGQGWEQYF. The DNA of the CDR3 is TGTGCCAGCAGCCCGGGACAGGGGTGGGAGCAGTACTTC.

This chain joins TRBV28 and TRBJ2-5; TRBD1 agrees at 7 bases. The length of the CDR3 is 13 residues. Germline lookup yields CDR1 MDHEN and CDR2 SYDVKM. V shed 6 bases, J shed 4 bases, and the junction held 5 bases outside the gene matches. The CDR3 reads CASSKTGVETQYF. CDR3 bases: TGTGCCAGCAGCAAAACAGGGGTAGAGACCCAGTACTTC.

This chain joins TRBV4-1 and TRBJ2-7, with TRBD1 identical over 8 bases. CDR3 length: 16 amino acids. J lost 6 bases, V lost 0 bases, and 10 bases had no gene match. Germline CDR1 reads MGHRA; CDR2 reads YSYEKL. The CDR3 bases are TGCGCCAGCAGCCAAGAACAAACAGGGGGGACCTCCGAGCAGTACTTC. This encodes CASSQEQTGGTSEQYF.

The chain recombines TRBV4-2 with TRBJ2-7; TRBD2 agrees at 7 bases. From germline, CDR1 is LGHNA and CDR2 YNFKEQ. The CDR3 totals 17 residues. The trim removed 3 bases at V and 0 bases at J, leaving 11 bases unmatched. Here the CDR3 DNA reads TGTGCCAGCAGCCATGAATATTTAGCGGGCATCTCCTACGAGCAGTACTTC. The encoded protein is CASSHEYLAGISYEQYF.

The CDR3: CASSTYPQGNRYHGYTF. CDR3 sequence (DNA): TGTGCCAGCTCAACATACCCACAGGGAAATAGATATCATGGCTACACCTTC. This sequence joins TRBV18 and TRBJ1-2; possible D gene TRBD1, 6 bases. This CDR3 contains 17 residues. CDR1 is KGHSH, CDR2 LQKENI, per germline. Trimming shortened V by 5 bases and J by 6 bases, and 25 bases separated the two germline ends.

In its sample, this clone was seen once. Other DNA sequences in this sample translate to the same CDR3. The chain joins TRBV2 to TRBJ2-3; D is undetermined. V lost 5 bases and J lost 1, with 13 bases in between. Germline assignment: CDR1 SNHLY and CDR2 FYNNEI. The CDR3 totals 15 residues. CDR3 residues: CASSSLLAGTDTQYF. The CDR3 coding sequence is TGTGCCAGCAGTTCCCTCTTGGCGGGCACAGATACGCAGTATTTT.

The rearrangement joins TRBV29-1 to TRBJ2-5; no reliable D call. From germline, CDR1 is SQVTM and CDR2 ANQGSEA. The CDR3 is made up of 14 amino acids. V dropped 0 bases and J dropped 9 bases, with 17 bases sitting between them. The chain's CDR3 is CSVEEGSMPAAQYF. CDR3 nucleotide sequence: TGCAGCGTTGAAGAAGGATCAATGCCGGCGGCCCAGTACTTC.

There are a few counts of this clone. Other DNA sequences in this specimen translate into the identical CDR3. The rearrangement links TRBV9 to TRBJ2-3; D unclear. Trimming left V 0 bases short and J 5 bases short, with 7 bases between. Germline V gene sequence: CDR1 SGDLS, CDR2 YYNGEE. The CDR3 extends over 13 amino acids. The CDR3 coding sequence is TGTGCCAGCAGCGTAGACGGGTTAGATACGCAGTATTTT. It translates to CASSVDGLDTQYF.

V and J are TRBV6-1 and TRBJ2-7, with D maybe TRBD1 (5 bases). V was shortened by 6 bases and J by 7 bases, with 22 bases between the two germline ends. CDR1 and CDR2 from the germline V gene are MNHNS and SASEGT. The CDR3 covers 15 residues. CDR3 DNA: TGTGCCAGCAGGCTCCTTGGGGCGGTCCCGGGTGAGCAGTACTTC. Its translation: CASRLLGAVPGEQYF.

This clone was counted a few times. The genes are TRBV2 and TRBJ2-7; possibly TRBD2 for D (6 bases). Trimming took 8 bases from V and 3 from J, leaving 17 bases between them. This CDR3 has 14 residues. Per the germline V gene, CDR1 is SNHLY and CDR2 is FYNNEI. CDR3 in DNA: TGTGCCAGCGGAAACCGGGACTTTCGCTACGAGCAGTACTTC. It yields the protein CASGNRDFRYEQYF.

CDR3 coding DNA: TGTGCCAGCAGTTCTCGACAGTATCTTAGCACAGATACGCAGTATTTT. Amino acids: CASSSRQYLSTDTQYF. The V and J genes are TRBV6-5 and TRBJ2-3; tentative D call: TRBD1 (5 bases). Trimming removed 4 bases from V and 0 bases from J, with 14 bases in between. CDR1 MNHEY and CDR2 SVGAGI come from the germline V gene. The CDR3 runs 16 residues.

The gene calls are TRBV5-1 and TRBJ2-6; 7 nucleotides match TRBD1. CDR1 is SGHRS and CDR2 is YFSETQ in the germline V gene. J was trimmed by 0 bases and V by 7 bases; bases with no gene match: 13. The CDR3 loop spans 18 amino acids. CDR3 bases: TGCGCCAGCGCCCCCAGGGGACAGTTATACTCTGGGGCCAACGTCCTGACTTTC. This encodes CASAPRGQLYSGANVLTF.